This T cell receptor beta chain was identified in a study of post-analysis software for immune sequencing data. Study-wide results and caveats: Strong same-batch co-clustering of samples appeared with F measure clustering.

V lost 5 bases, J lost 3 bases, and 4 bases stayed unmatched. This CDR3 spans 15 amino acids. From germline, CDR1 is MNHEY and CDR2 SMNVEV (reference sequence). Included in the TCR beta cDNA libraries were unique molecular identifiers. MiXCR, run by TCRdb on the PCR reads, gives a single entry per CDR3 protein. The table includes around 150,000 distinct CDR3 sequences, roughly 34% detected once. In its sample, this clonotype was seen a few times. Antigen specificity is unknown. The J gene is TRBJ2-1, the V gene TRBV27; 10 nucleotides match TRBD2. The sample here was blood, taken after autologous hematopoietic stem cell transplantation. This sequence was found in a girl under 18 with multiple sclerosis. The CDR3 nucleotides read TGTGCCAGCAGTGGCCTAGCGGGAGTCTACAATGAGCAGTTCTTC. This translates into CASSGLAGVYNEQFF.